Following are 7 T cell receptor beta chains from one sample sequenced in a study of T-cell memory formation after mild COVID-19. TCRdb processed the 5' RACE reads anew with MiXCR; each CDR3 protein has one entry. The sample contains around 510,000 distinct CDR3 sequences, approximately 21% of which appear only once. Specimen: PBMCs or a T cell subset sorted from them (not recorded which). All receptors come from an adult woman who had mild COVID-19 (a few samples of this study predate the infection). Cell type and time point are not known.

V gene TRBV7-9 combines with J gene TRBJ2-7; 8 bases are a match to TRBD2. Trimming removed 6 bases from V and 5 bases from J; junction bases left unmatched: 6. The CDR3 length is 13 residues. From germline, CDR1 is SEHNR and CDR2 FQNEAQ (reference sequence). CDR3 sequence reads: CASRAGLDNEQYF. CDR3 coding DNA: TGTGCCAGCAGAGCGGGACTAGATAACGAGCAGTACTTC.

This clonotype was recorded a few times. V is TRBV6-6 and J is TRBJ1-5; tentative D call: TRBD1 (6 bases). The ends were cut back, 4 bases at V and 7 bases at J, with 14 bases in the middle. The CDR3 contains 14 residues. The germline gives CDR1 MNHNY, CDR2 SVGAGI (reference sequence). The CDR3 DNA sequence: TGTGCCAGCAGTTCAACAGGGTTCATCCAGCCCCAGCATTTT. Residues: CASSSTGFIQPQHF.

A few counts support this clonotype. The chain joins TRBV20-1 to TRBJ1-2; 9 bases agree with TRBD1. Germline values: CDR1 DFQATT, CDR2 SNEGSKA (reference sequence). The CDR3 contains 17 residues. Trimming cost V 3 bases and J 4 bases; bases outside gene matches: 15. Written as DNA, the CDR3 is TGCAGTGCTAGTAGCCTAGACAGGGGGGGTACCCTCTATGGCTACACCTTC. Amino acids: CSASSLDRGGTLYGYTF.

The J gene is TRBJ1-3, the V gene TRBV2; the match to TRBD1 covers 8 bases. Germline V gives CDR1 SNHLY, CDR2 FYNNEI. The CDR3 spans 15 residues. V was clipped by 7 bases and J by 3 bases; unmatched bases: 8. The CDR3 protein is CASTQGAFNGNTIYF. In DNA, the CDR3 is TGTGCCAGCACCCAGGGGGCGTTCAATGGAAACACCATATATTTT.

The rearrangement links TRBV20-1 to TRBJ2-3; 10 bases fit TRBD2. The germline gives CDR1 DFQATT, CDR2 SNEGSKA (reference sequence). The J segment lost 4 bases and the V segment lost 6 bases, leaving 7 bases of the junction unmatched. The length of the CDR3 is 14 residues. CDR3 loop: CSAAPSGSSDTQYF. CDR3 DNA sequence: TGCAGTGCCGCCCCTAGCGGGAGCTCAGATACGCAGTATTTT.

The chain joins TRBV6-1 to TRBJ2-7; 8 bases fit TRBD1. After removal of 5 bases from V and 2 bases from J, the junction contained 5 bases not matched to a gene. CDR1 and CDR2 (germline): MNHNS, SASEGT. This CDR3 has 14 amino acids. The CDR3 nucleotides read TGTGCCAGCAGTAAGATGACAGGGGCCTACGAGCAGTACTTC. As protein: CASSKMTGAYEQYF.

This chain links TRBV2 with TRBJ2-7, with TRBD1 identical over 11 bases. The CDR3 is 15 residues long. Germline V gene sequence: CDR1 SNHLY, CDR2 FYNNEI. Trimming cost V 5 bases and J 2 bases; bases outside gene matches: 5. CDR3 loop: CASSKGTGGPYEQYF. The DNA for the CDR3 is TGTGCCAGCAGTAAAGGGACAGGGGGTCCCTACGAGCAGTACTTC. The whole variable domain, remainder taken from reference TRBV2 and TRBJ2-7, is EPEVTQTPSHQVTQMGQEVILRCVPISNHLYFYWYRQILGQKVEFLVSFYNNEISEKSEIFDDQFSVERPDGSNFTLKIRSTKLEDSAMYFCASSKGTGGPYEQYFGPGTRLTVT.